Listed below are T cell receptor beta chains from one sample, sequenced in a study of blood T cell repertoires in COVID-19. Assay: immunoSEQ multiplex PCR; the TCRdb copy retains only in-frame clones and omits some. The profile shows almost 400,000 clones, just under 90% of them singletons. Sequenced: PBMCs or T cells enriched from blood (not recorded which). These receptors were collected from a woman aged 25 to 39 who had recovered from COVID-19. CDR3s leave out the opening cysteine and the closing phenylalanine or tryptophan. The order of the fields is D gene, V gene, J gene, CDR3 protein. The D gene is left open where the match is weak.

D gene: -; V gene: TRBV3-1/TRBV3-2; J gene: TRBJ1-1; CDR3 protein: ASSQQGGDTEAF
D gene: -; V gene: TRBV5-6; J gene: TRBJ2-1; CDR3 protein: ASSQGAGEQF
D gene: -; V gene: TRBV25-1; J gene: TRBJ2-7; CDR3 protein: ASHKTGTYEQY
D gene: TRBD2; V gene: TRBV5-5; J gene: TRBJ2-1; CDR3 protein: ASSPGLAVYNEQF
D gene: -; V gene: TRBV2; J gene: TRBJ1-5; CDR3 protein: ASSSEVRDSNQPQH
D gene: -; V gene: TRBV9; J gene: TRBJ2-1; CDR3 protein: ASSVGPSVDNEQF
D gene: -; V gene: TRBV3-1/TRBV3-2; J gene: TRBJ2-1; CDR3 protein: ASSQVPVVVNEQF
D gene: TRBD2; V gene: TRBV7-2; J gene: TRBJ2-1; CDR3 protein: ASSHWGLAGVYNEQF
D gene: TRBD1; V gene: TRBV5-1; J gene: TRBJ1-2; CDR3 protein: ASSWGPGQPTNYFSYT
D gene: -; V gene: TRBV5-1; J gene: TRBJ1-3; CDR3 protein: ASSLEKQVSGNTIY
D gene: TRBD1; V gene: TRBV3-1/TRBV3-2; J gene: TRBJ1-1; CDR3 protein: ASSLQGRTAEAF
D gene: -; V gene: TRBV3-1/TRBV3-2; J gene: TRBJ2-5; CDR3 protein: ASSQDSTLSQTQY
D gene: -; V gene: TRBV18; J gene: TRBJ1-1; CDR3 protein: ASSPLGGGDTEAF
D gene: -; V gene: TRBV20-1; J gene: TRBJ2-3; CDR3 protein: SASPLGRDEYTDTQY
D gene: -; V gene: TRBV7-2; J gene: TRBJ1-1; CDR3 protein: ASSLGPGNTEAF
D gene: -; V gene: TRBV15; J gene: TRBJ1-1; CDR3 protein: ATSRDRVVTEAF
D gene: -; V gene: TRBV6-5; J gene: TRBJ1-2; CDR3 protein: ASSLQAGQNYGYT
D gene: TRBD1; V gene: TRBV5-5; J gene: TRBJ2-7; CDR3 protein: ASSLGDRVIYEQY
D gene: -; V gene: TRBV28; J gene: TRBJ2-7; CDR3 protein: ASSSEITGYEQY
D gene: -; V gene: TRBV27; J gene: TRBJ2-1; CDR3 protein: KLQPEGHFYNEQF
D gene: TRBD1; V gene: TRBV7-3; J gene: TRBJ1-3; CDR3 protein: ASSDDRAGNTIY
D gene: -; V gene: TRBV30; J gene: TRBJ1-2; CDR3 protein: AWSGGVWGYT
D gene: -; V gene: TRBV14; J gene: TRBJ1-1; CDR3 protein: ASSQDGFWGDTEAF
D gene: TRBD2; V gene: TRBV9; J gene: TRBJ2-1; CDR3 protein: ASSPKGWREGNNEQF
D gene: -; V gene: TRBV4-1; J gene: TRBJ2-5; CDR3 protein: ASSQDIATPHETQY
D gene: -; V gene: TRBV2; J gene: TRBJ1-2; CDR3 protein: ASSDGGALNNYGYT
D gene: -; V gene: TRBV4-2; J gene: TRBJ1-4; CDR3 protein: ASSQALIGEKLF
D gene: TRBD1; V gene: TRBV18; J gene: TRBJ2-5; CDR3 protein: ASSGQSQETQY
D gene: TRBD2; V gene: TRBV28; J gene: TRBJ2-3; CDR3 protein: ASSPRTSVPDTQY
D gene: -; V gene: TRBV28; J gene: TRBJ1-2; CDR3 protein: ASSFRGGGYT
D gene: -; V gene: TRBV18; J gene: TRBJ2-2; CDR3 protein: ASSTYLPGELF
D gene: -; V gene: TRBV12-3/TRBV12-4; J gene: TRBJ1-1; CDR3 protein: ASTTRGWAF
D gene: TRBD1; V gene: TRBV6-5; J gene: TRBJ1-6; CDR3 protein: ASSYSDRGSLH
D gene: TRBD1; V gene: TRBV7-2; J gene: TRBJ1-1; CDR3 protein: ASRVPTGNAEAF
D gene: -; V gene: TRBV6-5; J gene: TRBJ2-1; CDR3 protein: ASSFLAEQF
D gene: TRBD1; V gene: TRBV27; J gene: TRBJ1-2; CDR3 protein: ASSLTTGGYGYT
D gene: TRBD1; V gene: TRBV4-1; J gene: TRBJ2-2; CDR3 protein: ASSQTGANTGELF
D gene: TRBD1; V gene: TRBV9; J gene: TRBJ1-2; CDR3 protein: ASSATGSPYGYT
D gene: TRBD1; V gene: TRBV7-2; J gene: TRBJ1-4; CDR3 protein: ASSPGQRMGKLF
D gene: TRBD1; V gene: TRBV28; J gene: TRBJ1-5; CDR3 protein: ASRTQGVHQPQH
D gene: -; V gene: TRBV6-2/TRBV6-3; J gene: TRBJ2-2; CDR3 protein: ASSFTPDTGELF
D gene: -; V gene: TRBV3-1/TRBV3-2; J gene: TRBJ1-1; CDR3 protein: ASSQVVTEAF
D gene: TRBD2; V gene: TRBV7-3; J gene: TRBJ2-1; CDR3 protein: ASSILAGASYEQF
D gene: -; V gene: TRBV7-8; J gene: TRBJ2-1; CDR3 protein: ASSLGGSSRGNEQF
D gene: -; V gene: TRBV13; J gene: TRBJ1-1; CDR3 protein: ASSLGPGTEAF
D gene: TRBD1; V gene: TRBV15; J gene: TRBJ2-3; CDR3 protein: ATQGQLSTDTQY